A selection of T cell receptor beta chains follows, all from one sample in a study of PD-1 blockade in classical Hodgkin lymphoma. Measured with immunoSEQ multiplex PCR; TCRdb has only the in-frame clones, and not every one. The repertoire holds around 13,000 clones, with about 90% as singletons. Sample: CD4+ T cells from blood, taken at baseline. The receptors here all came from a human donor with classical Hodgkin lymphoma. CDR3s include the opening cysteine and the closing phenylalanine or tryptophan. Fields, in order: V gene, clone size, J gene, CDR3 length, D gene, CDR3 protein, CDR3 DNA. D genes are given only for firm matches. Size is stated for part of the rows, as once, few or many counts, or as a class when the clone is expanded.

v_gene: TRBV18; abundance: .; j_gene: TRBJ2-3; len: 16; d_gene: TRBD2; CDR3aa: CASSPGTGGPTDTQYF; CDR3nt: TGTGCCAGCTCACCAGGGACGGGAGGGCCCACAGATACGCAGTATTTT
v_gene: TRBV6-1; abundance: .; j_gene: TRBJ2-4; len: 14; d_gene: .; CDR3aa: CASSGRATGNIQYF; CDR3nt: TGTGCCAGCAGTGGCAGAGCTACGGGGAACATTCAGTACTTC
v_gene: TRBV2; abundance: few; j_gene: TRBJ2-1; len: 11; d_gene: .; CDR3aa: CASSPLNEQFF; CDR3nt: TGTGCCAGCAGTCCATTGAATGAGCAGTTCTTC
v_gene: TRBV4-1; abundance: .; j_gene: TRBJ2-1; len: 17; d_gene: .; CDR3aa: CASSQDGPVATHNEQFF; CDR3nt: TGCGCCAGCAGCCAAGATGGGCCCGTGGCCACCCACAATGAGCAGTTCTTC
v_gene: TRBV7-2; abundance: .; j_gene: TRBJ2-7; len: 14; d_gene: TRBD2; CDR3aa: CASTTSGGTYEQYF; CDR3nt: TGTGCCAGCACCACTAGCGGGGGGACCTACGAGCAGTACTTC
v_gene: TRBV19; abundance: .; j_gene: TRBJ2-2; len: 16; d_gene: TRBD2; CDR3aa: CASRTSGRSGTGELFF; CDR3nt: TGTGCCAGTAGGACTAGCGGGAGGAGTGGCACCGGGGAGCTGTTTTTT
v_gene: TRBV30; abundance: .; j_gene: TRBJ2-1; len: 12; d_gene: .; CDR3aa: CAWRDSRNEQFF; CDR3nt: TGTGCCTGGAGGGACTCGCGAAATGAGCAGTTCTTC
v_gene: TRBV19; abundance: .; j_gene: TRBJ2-1; len: 13; d_gene: .; CDR3aa: CASSPGVNNEQFF; CDR3nt: TGTGCCAGTTCCCCGGGGGTGAACAATGAGCAGTTCTTC
v_gene: TRBV6-6; abundance: .; j_gene: TRBJ2-5; len: 11; d_gene: .; CDR3aa: CASKERETQYF; CDR3nt: TGTGCCAGCAAAGAACGGGAGACCCAGTACTTC
v_gene: TRBV28; abundance: .; j_gene: TRBJ1-5; len: 15; d_gene: .; CDR3aa: CASSLQGGGNQPQHF; CDR3nt: TGTGCCAGCAGTTTGCAGGGAGGTGGGAATCAGCCCCAGCATTTT
v_gene: TRBV5-1; abundance: .; j_gene: TRBJ2-5; len: 16; d_gene: .; CDR3aa: CASSSWWGRVQETQYF; CDR3nt: TGCGCCAGCAGCTCCTGGTGGGGGCGAGTCCAAGAGACCCAGTACTTC
v_gene: TRBV14; abundance: .; j_gene: TRBJ2-7; len: 16; d_gene: TRBD2; CDR3aa: CASSPREVGLAGEQYF; CDR3nt: TGTGCCAGCAGCCCGAGGGAAGTTGGACTAGCGGGGGAGCAGTACTTC
v_gene: TRBV27; abundance: .; j_gene: TRBJ2-3; len: 12; d_gene: TRBD2; CDR3aa: CATGRGPNRQYF; CDR3nt: TGTGCCACCGGGAGGGGACCGAATAGGCAGTATTTT
v_gene: TRBV5-1; abundance: .; j_gene: TRBJ2-2; len: 15; d_gene: .; CDR3aa: CASSFVGGATGELFF; CDR3nt: TGCGCCAGCAGCTTTGTCGGTGGAGCCACCGGGGAGCTGTTTTTT
v_gene: TRBV2; abundance: .; j_gene: TRBJ1-2; len: 15; d_gene: TRBD1; CDR3aa: CASSRDRDRTYGYTF; CDR3nt: TGTGCCAGCAGTAGAGACCGGGACAGGACTTATGGCTACACCTTC
v_gene: TRBV6-5; abundance: .; j_gene: TRBJ1-1; len: 14; d_gene: .; CDR3aa: CASTLGGSPTEAFF; CDR3nt: TGTGCCAGCACCTTAGGGGGGAGTCCCACTGAAGCTTTCTTT